The count of the clone carrying this T cell receptor (beta chain) is one. The antigen is unknown. The junction does not match germline at one end; this may be a read error. Some clones are missing from TCRdb's copy, which holds only in-frame ones; the method was immunoSEQ multiplex PCR. The table shows tens of thousands of clones, with about 94% occurring only once. The source of the sample is a study of PD-1 blockade in classical Hodgkin lymphoma. Per the germline V gene, CDR1 is MNHEY and CDR2 is SVGAGI. The CDR3 is made up of 14 amino acids. Study conclusions and caveats: The repertoire differences lack a defined cause, possibly disease activity or prior therapy.

The time point here: newly diagnosed, previously untreated cHL patient sample. Comparison PBMCs came from previously untreated, newly diagnosed classical Hodgkin lymphoma patients. The gene calls are TRBV6-5 and TRBJ2-7; D is unresolved. The receptor's source is a human donor with classical Hodgkin lymphoma. The source material was peripheral blood mononuclear cells (PBMCs). This CDR3 reads CASSYSSEAYEQYF. The CDR3 coding sequence is TGTGCCAGCAGCTACTCGTCGGAAGCCTACGAGCAGTACTTC.